A single sample gave rise to the 12 T cell receptor beta chains below, sequenced in a study of shared clonotypes between healthy human individuals. Assay used: immunoSEQ multiplex PCR; TCRdb lists only in-frame clones, some missing. This sample has some 900,000 clones; roughly 72% occur once, and the top ten carry around 1.4%. Material for sequencing was memory CD4+ T cells sorted from blood. Subset denoted: CD45RA-negative fraction. All receptors come from a man between 18 and 29 years old in good health.

The chain carries TRBV2 and TRBJ2-1; 7 nucleotides align to TRBD2. The CDR3 totals 13 residues. Trimming at V came to 4 bases and at J to 8 bases, leaving 5 bases not matched to a gene. Per germline, CDR1 SNHLY and CDR2 FYNNEI. The CDR3 DNA is TGTGCCAGCAGTGGTGGGAGGGCGTATGAGCAGTTCTTC. Protein product: CASSGGRAYEQFF. The variable domain in full, completed from reference TRBV2 and TRBJ2-1, reads EPEVTQTPSHQVTQMGQEVILRCVPISNHLYFYWYRQILGQKVEFLVSFYNNEISEKSEIFDDQFSVERPDGSNFTLKIRSTKLEDSAMYFCASSGGRAYEQFFGPGTRLTVL.

The chain joins TRBV30 to TRBJ2-6, with D unclear. V was trimmed by 0 bases and J by 4 bases, leaving 7 bases between them. CDR1 is GTSNPN and CDR2 is SVGIG in the germline V gene (reference sequence). This CDR3 has 14 amino acids. The CDR3 coding sequence is TGTGCCTGGAGTGTCGGGCACGGGGCCAACGTCCTGACTTTC. This translates into CAWSVGHGANVLTF.

The V call is TRBV29-1, the J call TRBJ2-2; D is possibly TRBD2 (5 bases). Between the trimmed V and J ends, which lost 7 bases and 2 bases, there was a span of 11 bases. Germline CDR1 SQVTM, CDR2 ANQGSEA. The CDR3 loop spans 13 amino acids. This CDR3 reads CSAAAANTGELFF. The CDR3, as DNA: TGCAGCGCAGCGGCTGCAAACACCGGGGAGCTGTTTTTT.

The rearrangement links TRBV19 to TRBJ1-1; D call uncertain. The V end lost 4 bases, the J end lost 0 bases, and 12 bases lay between the germline ends. CDR3 size: 15 residues. Looked up from germline, CDR1 is LNHDA and CDR2 is SQIVND (reference sequence). In nucleotides, the CDR3 is TGTGCCAGTAGTACCCCCGCGAGCATGAACACTGAAGCTTTCTTT. Amino acid sequence: CASSTPASMNTEAFF.

The chain is built from TRBV19 and TRBJ1-5; D gene unclear. The CDR3 runs to 16 residues. Germline V gives CDR1 LNHDA, CDR2 SQIVND (reference sequence). The V end was cut by 3 bases, the J end by 2 bases, with 14 bases between. The CDR3 DNA sequence: TGTGCCAGTAGTATCCCGGGAAAGTTGGGCAATCAGCCCCAGCATTTT. The encoded protein is CASSIPGKLGNQPQHF.

The J gene is TRBJ1-2, the V gene TRBV19; 9 bases fit TRBD1. The CDR3 is 13 residues long. Losses at the gene ends were 6 bases for V and 8 bases for J; bases not matched to a gene: 7. Germline lookup yields CDR1 LNHDA and CDR2 SQIVND (reference sequence). The CDR3 reads CASRPSGTGGYTF. Written as DNA, the CDR3 is TGTGCCAGTAGGCCCTCTGGGACAGGGGGCTACACCTTC.

The rearrangement joins TRBV4-3 to TRBJ2-7, with TRBD1 matching over 8 bases. The germline CDR1 and CDR2 sequences are LGHNA and YSLEER. The length of the CDR3 is 16 residues. Trimming took 0 bases from V and 3 from J; bases not matched to a gene: 7. CDR3 sequence reads: CASSQEAGQGGYEQYF. The CDR3 nucleotides read TGCGCCAGCAGCCAAGAAGCAGGACAGGGTGGCTACGAGCAGTACTTC.

The V call is TRBV2, the J call TRBJ1-4; 9 positions agree with TRBD1. CDR3 length equals 15 residues. J lost 8 bases, V lost 3 bases, and 7 bases had no gene match. Germline CDR1 SNHLY, CDR2 FYNNEI. The CDR3 nucleotides read TGTGCCAGCAGTGAGCCGGGACAGGGTTTCGAAAAACTGTTTTTT. It yields the protein CASSEPGQGFEKLFF.

The table lists this clone with a few counts. The V and J genes are TRBV7-9 and TRBJ2-1; D unresolved. The CDR3 totals 17 residues. Per germline, CDR1 SEHNR and CDR2 FQNEAQ (reference sequence). Trimming cost V 5 bases and J 2 bases, with 19 bases left between them. CDR3 region: CASSPRNYTLTYNEQFF. CDR3 bases: TGTGCCAGCAGCCCGAGAAACTACACCTTGACCTACAATGAGCAGTTCTTC.

This clone was seen a few times. The chain links TRBV19 to TRBJ2-3, with D possibly TRBD2 on 6 matching bases. V gave up 7 bases and J gave up 2 bases, with 16 bases separating them. The CDR3 spans 15 residues. Germline V gene data show CDR1 as LNHDA and CDR2 as SQIVND (reference sequence). The CDR3 DNA reads TGTGCCAGTACCATCGGGGGTCTCAACACAGATACGCAGTATTTT. Amino acid sequence: CASTIGGLNTDTQYF.

The chain is built from TRBV9 and TRBJ1-6; 10 bases line up with TRBD1. CDR3 length equals 15 residues. V shed 4 bases, J shed 10 bases, and the junction held 8 bases outside the gene matches. Germline CDR1 SGDLS, CDR2 YYNGEE. CDR3 sequence: CASSPRQGAESPLHF. In DNA form, the CDR3 reads TGTGCCAGCAGCCCACGACAGGGGGCAGAATCACCCCTCCACTTT.

The rearrangement joins TRBV6-1 to TRBJ1-3; a possible D gene is TRBD1 (6 bases). Per germline, CDR1 MNHNS and CDR2 SASEGT. V lost 7 bases and J lost 2, with 9 bases in between. The CDR3 is 13 amino acids. CDR3 protein: CASNTGPGNTIYF. The DNA for the CDR3 is TGTGCCAGCAATACAGGGCCTGGAAACACCATATATTTT.